This record covers a single T cell receptor (beta chain). A read error may explain this, as a much larger clone is one base away. TCRdb reprocessed the RACE reads with MiXCR, giving one entry per CDR3 protein. The data hold under 450,000 distinct CDR3 sequences, with around 4.8% observed a single time. Specified time point: patch test 1, 2 weeks after DPC sensitization. The treatment is: therapeutic diphenylcyclopropenone sensitization with weekly scalp DPC. Blood was collected ahead of every patch test applied. The data derive from a study of human T cells and chemical hapten exposure. Per germline, CDR1 SGHDT and CDR2 YYEEEE. The CDR3 has 13 amino acids.

Sequencing was performed on whole blood, taken in connection with sensitization to the hapten diphenylcyclopropenone (DPC). The chain recombines TRBV5-6 with TRBJ2-1, with 7 bases that match TRBD2. This clonotype originated in a woman between 45 and 65 years old with alopecia areata. Some clones in this sample may be carry-over from other donors' samples. CDR3 bases: TGTGCCAGCAATCAGGGCGGGGGACTACAGCATTTCTTC. As protein: CASNQGGGLQHFF.